This TCR beta chain appears in the sequencing data of a study of blood T cell repertoires in COVID-19. Study summary: Researchers got acute and convalescent COVID-19 samples from the United States, Italy and Spain. Sources were T cells, B-cell-depleted T cells, or PBMCs; the material itself was cDNA or gDNA.

Clones were sequenced by immunoSEQ multiplex PCR, and TCRdb holds only the in-frame ones, with some missing. The repertoire holds roughly 66,000 clones, with 91% as singletons. The J segment lost 4 bases and the V segment lost 5 bases, leaving 15 bases of the junction unmatched. CDR3 size: 17 residues. CDR1 and CDR2 (germline): MDHEN, SYDVKM. This TCR derives from a human donor in a cohort sampled during active COVID-19. Material for sequencing was peripheral blood. V gene TRBV28 combines with J gene TRBJ2-7, with 9 nucleotides matching TRBD2. Here the CDR3 reads CASSRSPAEGLAYEQYF. The DNA of the CDR3 is TGTGCCAGCAGTCGTTCCCCCGCAGAGGGACTAGCTTACGAGCAGTACTTC.